Listed below are T cell receptor beta chains from one sample, sequenced in a study of T cell changes during pregnancy in multiple sclerosis. Only in-frame clones appear in the TCRdb table, and some are missing; sequencing was by immunoSEQ multiplex PCR. The sample lists fewer than 50,000 clones, roughly 92% seen once, with approximately 0.4% in the top ten. The sequencing used CD4+ T cells from peripheral blood mononuclear cells, collected in the second trimester of pregnancy. Receptors originate from a female donor in good health, enrolled as a control in a pregnancy study. Each CDR3 is given with its conserved first and last residue. The order of the fields is V gene, J gene, CDR3 protein.

TRBV29-1,TRBJ1-6,CSVEETGSGSPLHF
TRBV18,TRBJ1-1,CASSPRSGSGTEAFF
TRBV9,TRBJ2-7,CASSVGYRGSTYEQYF
TRBV7-6,TRBJ2-3,CASSTSGSVTDTQYF
TRBV7-9,TRBJ1-1,CASSWRGIDTEAFF
TRBV30,TRBJ2-3,CAWSKFLAGGSDTQYF
TRBV5-1,TRBJ1-4,CASSLRQGKPNEKLFF
TRBV6-5,TRBJ1-1,CASSSNREVGTEAFF
TRBV9,TRBJ1-3,CASSAALRTEGDSGNTIYF
TRBV9,TRBJ2-3,CASSVATRTSGGEGSTDTQYF
TRBV30,TRBJ2-7,CAWSSRDTGRTYEQYF
TRBV6-5,TRBJ1-3,CASRRGTTSGNTIYF
TRBV5-6,TRBJ2-5,CASSRLSGGSVLTQYF
TRBV5-1,TRBJ1-2,CASSSETVNYGYTF
TRBV7-2,TRBJ1-1,CASSLGAGMNTEAFF
TRBV7-2,TRBJ2-7,CASSQRTGRSSYEQYF
TRBV5-4,TRBJ1-5,CASSLGGDQPQHF
TRBV14,TRBJ2-2,CASSQGRPGTGELFF
TRBV6-6,TRBJ1-2,CASSYSRGVDYTF
TRBV7-8,TRBJ1-4,CASGRVTGNEKLFF
TRBV13,TRBJ2-7,CASSTEGLAGDFYEQYF
TRBV2,TRBJ1-1,CASSRKQGPEAFF
TRBV30,TRBJ1-4,CAGGVMNEKLFF
TRBV7-9,TRBJ1-2,CASSWATFTDYGYTF
TRBV19,TRBJ1-2,CASSRGTGLNYGYTF